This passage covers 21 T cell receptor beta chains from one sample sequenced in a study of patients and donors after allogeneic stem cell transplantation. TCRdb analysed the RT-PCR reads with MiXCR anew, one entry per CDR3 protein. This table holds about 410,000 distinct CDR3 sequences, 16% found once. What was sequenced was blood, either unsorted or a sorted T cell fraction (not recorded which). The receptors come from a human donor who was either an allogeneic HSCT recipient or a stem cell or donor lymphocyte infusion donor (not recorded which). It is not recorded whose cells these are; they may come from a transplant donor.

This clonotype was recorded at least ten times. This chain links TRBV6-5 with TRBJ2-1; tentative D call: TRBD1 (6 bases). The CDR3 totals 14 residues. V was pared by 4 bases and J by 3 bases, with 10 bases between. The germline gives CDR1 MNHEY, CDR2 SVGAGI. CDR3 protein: CASSSRDIYNEQFF. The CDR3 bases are TGTGCCAGCAGTTCCCGGGACATCTACAATGAGCAGTTCTTC.

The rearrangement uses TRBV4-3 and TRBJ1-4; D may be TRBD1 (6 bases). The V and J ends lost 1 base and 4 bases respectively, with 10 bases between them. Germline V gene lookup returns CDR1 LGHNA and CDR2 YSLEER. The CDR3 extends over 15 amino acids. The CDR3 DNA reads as TGCGCCAGCAGCCAAGTCCGGGACATTAATGAAAAACTGTTTTTT. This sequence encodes CASSQVRDINEKLFF.

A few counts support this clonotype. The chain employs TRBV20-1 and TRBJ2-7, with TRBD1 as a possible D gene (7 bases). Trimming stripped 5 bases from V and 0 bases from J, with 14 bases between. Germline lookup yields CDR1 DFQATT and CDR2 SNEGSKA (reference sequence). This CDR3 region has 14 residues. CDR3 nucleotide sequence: TGCAGTGCTCAGGACAGGAGGGGCTCCTACGAGCAGTACTTC. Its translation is CSAQDRRGSYEQYF.

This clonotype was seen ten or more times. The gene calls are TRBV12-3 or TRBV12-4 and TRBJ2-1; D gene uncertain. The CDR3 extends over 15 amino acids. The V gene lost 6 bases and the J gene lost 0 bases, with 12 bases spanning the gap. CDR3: CASRFDGSSYNEQFF. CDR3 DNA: TGTGCCAGCAGGTTCGACGGAAGCTCCTACAATGAGCAGTTCTTC.

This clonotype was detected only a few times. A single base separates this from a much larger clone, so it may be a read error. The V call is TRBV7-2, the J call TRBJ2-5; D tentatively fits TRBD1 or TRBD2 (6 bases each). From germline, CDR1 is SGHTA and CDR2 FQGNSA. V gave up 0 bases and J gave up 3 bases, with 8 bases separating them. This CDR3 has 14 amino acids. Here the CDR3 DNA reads TGTGCCAGCAGCTTAGCGGGGGGCAAAGAGACCCAGTACTTC. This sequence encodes CASSLAGGKETQYF. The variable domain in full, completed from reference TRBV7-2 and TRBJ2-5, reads GAGVSQSPSNKVTEKGKDVELRCDPISGHTALYWYRQSLGQGLEFLIYFQGNSAPDKSGLPSDRFSAERTGGSVSTLTIQRTQQEDSAVYLCASSLAGGKETQYFGPGTRLLVL.

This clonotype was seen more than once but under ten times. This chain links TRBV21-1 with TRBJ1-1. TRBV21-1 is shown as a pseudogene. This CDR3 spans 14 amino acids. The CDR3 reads CASSKEDLMSVAFF. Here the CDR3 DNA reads TGTGCCAGCAGCAAAGAAGACCTAATGAGTGTAGCTTTCTTT.

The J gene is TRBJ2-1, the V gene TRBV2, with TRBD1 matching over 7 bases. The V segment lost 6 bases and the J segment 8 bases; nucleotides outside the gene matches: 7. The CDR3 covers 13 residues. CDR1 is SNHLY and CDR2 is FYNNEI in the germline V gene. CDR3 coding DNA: TGTGCCAGCAGCATGGACAGGAGTGATGAGCAGTTCTTC. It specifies CASSMDRSDEQFF.

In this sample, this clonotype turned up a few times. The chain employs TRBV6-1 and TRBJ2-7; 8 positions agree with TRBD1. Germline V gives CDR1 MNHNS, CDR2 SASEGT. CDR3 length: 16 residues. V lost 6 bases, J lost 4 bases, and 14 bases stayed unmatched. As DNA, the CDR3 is TGTGCCAGCAGACAACGTGGGGATCAGGGGGCTTACGAGCAGTACTTC. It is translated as CASRQRGDQGAYEQYF.

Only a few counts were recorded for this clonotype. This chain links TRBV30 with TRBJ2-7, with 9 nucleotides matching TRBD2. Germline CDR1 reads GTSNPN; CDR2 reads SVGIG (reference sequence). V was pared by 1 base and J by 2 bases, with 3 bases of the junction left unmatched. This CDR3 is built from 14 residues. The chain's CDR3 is CAWSGGGAAYEQYF. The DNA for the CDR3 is TGTGCCTGGAGTGGCGGGGGGGCCGCCTACGAGCAGTACTTC.

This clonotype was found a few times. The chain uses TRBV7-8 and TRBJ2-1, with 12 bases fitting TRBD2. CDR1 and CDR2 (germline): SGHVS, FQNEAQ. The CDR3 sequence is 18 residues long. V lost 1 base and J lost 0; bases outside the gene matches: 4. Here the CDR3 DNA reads TGTGCCAGCAGCTTAGTACTAGCGGGGGGCGCCTCCTACAATGAGCAGTTCTTC. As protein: CASSLVLAGGASYNEQFF. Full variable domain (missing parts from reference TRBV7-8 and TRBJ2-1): GAGVSQSPRYKVAKRGQDVALRCDPISGHVSLFWYQQALGQGPEFLTYFQNEAQLDKSGLPSDRFFAERPEGSVSTLKIQRTQQEDSAVYLCASSLVLAGGASYNEQFFGPGTRLTVL.

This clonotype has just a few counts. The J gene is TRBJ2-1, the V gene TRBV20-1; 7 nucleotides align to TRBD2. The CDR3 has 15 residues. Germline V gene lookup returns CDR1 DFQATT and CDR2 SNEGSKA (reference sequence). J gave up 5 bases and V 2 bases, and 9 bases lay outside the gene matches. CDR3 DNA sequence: TGCAGTGCTAGACCCCTCCGACTAGCAGACAATGAGCAGTTCTTC. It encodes CSARPLRLADNEQFF.

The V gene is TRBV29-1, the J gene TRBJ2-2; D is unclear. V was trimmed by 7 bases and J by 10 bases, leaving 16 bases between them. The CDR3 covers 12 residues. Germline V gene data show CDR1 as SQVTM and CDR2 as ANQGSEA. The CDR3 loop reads CSATIFSEELFF. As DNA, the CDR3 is TGCAGCGCCACGATCTTCAGCGAGGAGCTGTTTTTT.

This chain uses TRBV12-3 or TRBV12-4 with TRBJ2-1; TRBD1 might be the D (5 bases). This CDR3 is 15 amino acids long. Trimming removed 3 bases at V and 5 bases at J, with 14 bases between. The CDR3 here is CASSFRTSKNNEQFF. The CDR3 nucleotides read TGTGCCAGCAGTTTTAGGACATCGAAGAACAATGAGCAGTTCTTC.

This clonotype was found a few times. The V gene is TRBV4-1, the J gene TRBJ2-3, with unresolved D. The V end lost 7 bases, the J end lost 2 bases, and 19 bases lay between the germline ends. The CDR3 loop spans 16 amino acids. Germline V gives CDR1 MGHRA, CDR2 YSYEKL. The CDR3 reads CASTRIGPLSTDTQYF. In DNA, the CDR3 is TGCGCCAGCACCCGAATCGGGCCGCTCTCCACAGATACGCAGTATTTT.

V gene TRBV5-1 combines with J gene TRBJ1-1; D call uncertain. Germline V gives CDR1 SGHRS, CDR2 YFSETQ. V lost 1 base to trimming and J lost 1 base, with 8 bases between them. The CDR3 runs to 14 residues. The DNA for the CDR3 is TGCGCCAGCAGCTTGCGGCCTAAGAACACTGAAGCTTTCTTT. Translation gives CASSLRPKNTEAFF. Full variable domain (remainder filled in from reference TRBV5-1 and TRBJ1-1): KAGVTQTPRYLIKTRGQQVTLSCSPISGHRSVSWYQQTPGQGLQFLFEYFSETQRNKGNFPGRFSGRQFSNSRSEMNVSTLELGDSALYLCASSLRPKNTEAFFGQGTRLTVV.

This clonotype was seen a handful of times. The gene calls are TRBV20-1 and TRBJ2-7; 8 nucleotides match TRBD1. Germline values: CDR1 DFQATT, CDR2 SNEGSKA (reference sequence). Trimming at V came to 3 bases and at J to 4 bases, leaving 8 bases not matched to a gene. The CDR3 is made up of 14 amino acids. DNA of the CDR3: TGCAGTGCTAGTCCGGGACAGGCACCTTACGAGCAGTACTTC. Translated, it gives CSASPGQAPYEQYF.

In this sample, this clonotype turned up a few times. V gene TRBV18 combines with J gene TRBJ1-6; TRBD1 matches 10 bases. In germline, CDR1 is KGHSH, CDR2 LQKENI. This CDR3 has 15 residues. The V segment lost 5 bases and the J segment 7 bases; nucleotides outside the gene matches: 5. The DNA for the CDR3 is TGTGCCAGCTCAGGCGGACAGGGGGAGAATTCACCCCTCCACTTT. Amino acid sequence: CASSGGQGENSPLHF. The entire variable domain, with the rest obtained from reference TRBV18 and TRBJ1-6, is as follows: NAGVMQNPRHLVRRRGQEARLRCSPMKGHSHVYWYRQLPEEGLKFMVYLQKENIIDESGMPKERFSAEFPKEGPSILRIQQVVRGDSAAYFCASSGGQGENSPLHFGNGTRLTVT.

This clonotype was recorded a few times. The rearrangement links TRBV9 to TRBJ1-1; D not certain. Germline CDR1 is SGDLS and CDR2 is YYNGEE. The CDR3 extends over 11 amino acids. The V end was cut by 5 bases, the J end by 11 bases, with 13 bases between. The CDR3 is CASSRTHEAFF. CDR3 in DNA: TGTGCCAGCAGTCGGACCCATGAGGCTTTCTTT. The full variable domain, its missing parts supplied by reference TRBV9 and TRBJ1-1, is DSGVTQTPKHLITATGQRVTLRCSPRSGDLSVYWYQQSLDQGLQFLIQYYNGEERAKGNILERFSAQQFPDLHSELNLSSLELGDSALYFCASSRTHEAFFGQGTRLTVV.

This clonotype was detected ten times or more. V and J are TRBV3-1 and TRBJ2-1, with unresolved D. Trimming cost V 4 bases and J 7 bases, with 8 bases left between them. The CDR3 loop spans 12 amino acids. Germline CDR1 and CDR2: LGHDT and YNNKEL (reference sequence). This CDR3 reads CASSLLRNEQFF. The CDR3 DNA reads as TGTGCCAGCAGCCTTCTTCGGAATGAGCAGTTCTTC.

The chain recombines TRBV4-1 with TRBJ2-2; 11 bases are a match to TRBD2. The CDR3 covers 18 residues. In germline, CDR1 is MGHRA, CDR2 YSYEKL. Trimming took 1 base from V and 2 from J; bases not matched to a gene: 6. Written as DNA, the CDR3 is TGCGCCAGCAGCCAAGCTCCTAGCGGGGGGTTTAACACCGGGGAGCTGTTTTTT. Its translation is CASSQAPSGGFNTGELFF.

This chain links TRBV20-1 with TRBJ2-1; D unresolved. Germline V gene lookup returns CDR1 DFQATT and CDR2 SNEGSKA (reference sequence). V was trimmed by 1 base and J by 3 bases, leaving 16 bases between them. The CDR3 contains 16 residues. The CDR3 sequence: CSARGRTAGYYNEQFF. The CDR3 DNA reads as TGCAGTGCTAGAGGCCGGACGGCAGGATACTACAATGAGCAGTTCTTC.